The 27 T cell receptor beta chains given below trace back to one sample, sequenced in a study of blood T cells in healthy people across ages. A second 7 to 11 cycle PCR used barcoded and J-beta primers. One entry per CDR3 protein results from TCRdb running MiXCR on the 5' RACE reads. Of 540,000 or so distinct CDR3 sequences listed, 40% to 50% are singletons. The specimen sequenced was blood. The origin of the receptors is a man older than 75 in good health.

The chain combines TRBV5-1 with TRBJ2-1, with D possibly being TRBD1 (6 bases). Germline V gene lookup returns CDR1 SGHRS and CDR2 YFSETQ. V gave up 0 bases and J gave up 4 bases, with 11 bases separating them. The CDR3 has 15 residues. This CDR3 is CASSLARQDYNEQFF. CDR3 DNA sequence: TGCGCCAGCAGCTTGGCGCGACAGGATTACAATGAGCAGTTCTTC.

This clonotype was found many times. This rearrangement joins TRBV7-9 to TRBJ2-7; 12 bases are shared with TRBD1. V lost 0 bases and J lost 5; bases outside the gene matches: 5. CDR1 SEHNR and CDR2 FQNEAQ come from the germline V gene (reference sequence). This CDR3 spans 16 amino acids. CDR3 residues: CASSLAGTGGFDEQYF. CDR3 nucleotides: TGTGCCAGCAGCTTAGCGGGGACAGGGGGCTTCGACGAGCAGTACTTC.

DNA of the CDR3: TGCAGTGCTAGAGATCCAGCCGTTAGCTCCTACAATGAGCAGTACTTC. It translates to CSARDPAVSSYNEQYF. The chain recombines TRBV20-1 with TRBJ2-1, with D unresolved. The J call could be wrong; TRBJ2-7 is a better fit for the DNA end. The CDR3 has 16 amino acids. The V gene's germline CDR1 is DFQATT and CDR2 SNEGSKA (reference sequence).

This clonotype showed up just a few times. CDR3 nucleotide sequence: TGTGCCAGCAGCTCGGGACCCGGGGTGGATACGCAGTATTTT. Protein: CASSSGPGVDTQYF. The J gene is TRBJ2-3, the V gene TRBV7-2; D tentatively reads TRBD1 or TRBD2 (5 bases each). The CDR3 extends over 14 amino acids. V lost 4 bases to trimming and J lost 6 bases, with 14 bases between them. From germline, CDR1 is SGHTA and CDR2 FQGNSA.

The J gene is TRBJ1-5, the V gene TRBV28; D is possibly TRBD1 (6 bases). The CDR3 extends over 13 amino acids. V lost 10 bases to trimming and J lost 0 bases, with 10 bases between them. Germline assignment: CDR1 MDHEN and CDR2 SYDVKM. This CDR3 reads CANGGDSNQPQHF. DNA of the CDR3: TGTGCCAACGGGGGCGATAGCAATCAGCCCCAGCATTTT.

The V and J genes are TRBV11-1 and TRBJ2-1; tentatively, D is TRBD2 (6 bases). With 6 bases removed from V and 5 bases from J, the gap between germline ends came to 17 bases. The CDR3 is 15 residues long. Germline lookup yields CDR1 SGHAT and CDR2 FQDESV (reference sequence). This CDR3 is CASRAFGTLNNEQFF. In DNA, the CDR3 is TGTGCCAGCAGGGCCTTCGGGACTCTCAACAATGAGCAGTTCTTC.

The chain joins TRBV28 to TRBJ2-7, with TRBD2 as a possible D gene (6 bases). Germline loops: CDR1 MDHEN, CDR2 SYDVKM. Trimming shortened V by 8 bases and J by 0 bases, and 14 bases separated the two germline ends. The CDR3 contains 14 residues. The CDR3: CASLGGGISYEQYF. The CDR3 DNA sequence: TGTGCCAGCCTGGGGGGTGGGATCTCCTACGAGCAGTACTTC. The complete variable domain, with remaining parts taken from reference TRBV28 and TRBJ2-7, reads DVKVTQSSRYLVKRTGEKVFLECVQDMDHENMFWYRQDPGLGLRLIYFSYDVKMKEKGDIPEGYSVSREKKERFSLILESASTNQTSMYLCASLGGGISYEQYFGPGTRLTVT.

This clonotype was counted a few times. The rearrangement links TRBV20-1 to TRBJ1-1, with D possibly TRBD1 on 5 matching bases. The germline V gene has CDR1 DFQATT and CDR2 SNEGSKA (reference sequence). CDR3 length: 13 residues. Trimming cost V 3 bases and J 5 bases, with 13 bases left between them. The CDR3 DNA sequence: TGCAGTGCTAGGGGGACGGGCGGGACTGAAGCTTTCTTT. Protein product: CSARGTGGTEAFF.

This clonotype came up a few times. V usage is TRBV20-1 and J usage is TRBJ1-6; the match to TRBD1 covers 9 bases. This CDR3 comprises 15 residues. Germline assignment: CDR1 DFQATT and CDR2 SNEGSKA (reference sequence). Unmatched junction bases numbered 5, after V lost 1 base and J lost 7 bases. CDR3 residues: CSARVGGQGNSPLHF. For the CDR3, the DNA is TGCAGTGCTAGAGTTGGTGGACAGGGGAATTCACCCCTCCACTTT.

The V gene is TRBV11-2, the J gene TRBJ2-7, with D uncertain. V lost 4 bases, J lost 2 bases, and 15 bases lay in between. CDR3 length: 15 amino acids. Germline values: CDR1 SGHAT, CDR2 FQNNGV. Here the CDR3 DNA reads TGTGCCAGCAGCTCGCTGAGTGTTTACCCCTACGAGCAGTACTTC. This codes for CASSSLSVYPYEQYF.

This chain joins TRBV20-1 and TRBJ1-1; 8 bases map to TRBD1. This CDR3 comprises 16 residues. The germline V gene encodes CDR1 DFQATT and CDR2 SNEGSKA (reference sequence). V was clipped by 2 bases and J by 6 bases; unmatched bases: 14. This CDR3 reads CSARMRAGGSVAEAFF. For the CDR3, the DNA is TGCAGTGCTAGAATGAGGGCAGGGGGCTCGGTTGCTGAAGCTTTCTTT.

This clonotype showed up just a few times. The chain uses TRBV10-2 and TRBJ1-2; D is perhaps TRBD1 (6 bases). Germline CDR1 and CDR2: WSHSY and SAAADI. The CDR3 loop spans 15 amino acids. V lost 1 base to trimming and J lost 6 bases, with 15 bases between them. The CDR3 loop reads CASSEWAGEANGYTF. The CDR3 region has the DNA TGCGCCAGCAGTGAGTGGGCAGGGGAGGCCAATGGCTACACCTTC.

The chain uses TRBV6-5 and TRBJ1-2; D unresolved. The CDR3 runs 16 residues. CDR1 MNHEY and CDR2 SVGAGI come from the germline V gene. The V end was cut by 0 bases, the J end by 8 bases, with 19 bases between. Here the CDR3 reads CASSYSNSGRAYGYTF. In DNA, the CDR3 is TGTGCCAGCAGTTACTCGAATTCGGGCAGAGCATACGGCTACACCTTC.

This clonotype was counted ten times or more. The chain is built from TRBV20-1 and TRBJ2-3; D perhaps matches TRBD2 (6 bases). Germline V gene lookup returns CDR1 DFQATT and CDR2 SNEGSKA (reference sequence). The CDR3 spans 14 residues. The V end lost 3 bases, the J end lost 5 bases, and 15 bases lay between the germline ends. CDR3 sequence: CSASLTGVEDTQYF. The CDR3 bases are TGCAGTGCTAGTCTCACGGGGGTGGAAGATACGCAGTATTTT.

The V gene is TRBV5-1, the J gene TRBJ2-5; possible D gene TRBD1, 5 bases. V was shortened by 4 bases and J by 4 bases, with 11 bases between the two germline ends. The germline V gene has CDR1 SGHRS and CDR2 YFSETQ. This CDR3 spans 13 amino acids. CDR3 sequence reads: CASSETGSETQYF. The DNA for the CDR3 is TGCGCCAGCAGCGAAACAGGTTCAGAGACCCAGTACTTC.

The chain couples TRBV3-1 to TRBJ1-2, with D possibly matching TRBD1 (6 bases). The V end was cut by 1 base, the J end by 4 bases, with 25 bases between. The germline gives CDR1 LGHDT, CDR2 YNNKEL (reference sequence). This CDR3 has 19 residues. CDR3 region: CASSQGTVRSVGSFYGYTF. CDR3 DNA sequence: TGTGCCAGCAGCCAAGGGACAGTCAGATCGGTGGGTTCTTTCTATGGCTACACCTTC.

Only one count was recorded for this clonotype. The rearrangement uses TRBV18 and TRBJ2-2, with D hard to call. CDR3 length equals 14 residues. The germline V gene has CDR1 KGHSH and CDR2 LQKENI. The V end lost 2 bases, the J end lost 5 bases, and 9 bases lay between the germline ends. CDR3 sequence: CASSPRQSTGELFF. The CDR3 DNA reads as TGTGCCAGCTCACCAAGGCAGTCGACCGGGGAGCTGTTTTTT. Supplemented by reference TRBV18 and TRBJ2-2, the full variable domain reads NAGVMQNPRHLVRRRGQEARLRCSPMKGHSHVYWYRQLPEEGLKFMVYLQKENIIDESGMPKERFSAEFPKEGPSILRIQQVVRGDSAAYFCASSPRQSTGELFFGEGSRLTVL.

The genes are TRBV5-6 and TRBJ2-5; D gene ambiguous. Germline V gene sequence: CDR1 SGHDT, CDR2 YYEEEE. The CDR3 sequence is 13 residues long. V gave up 4 bases and J gave up 7 bases, with 14 bases separating them. The CDR3 nucleotides are TGTGCCAGCAGCCCCGATACAGACGGGACCCAGTACTTC. Translating gives CASSPDTDGTQYF.

The chain is built from TRBV30 and TRBJ1-2; D might be TRBD1 (5 bases). CDR1 is GTSNPN and CDR2 is SVGIG in the germline V gene (reference sequence). The CDR3 runs to 13 residues. Trimming pared 0 bases from V and 5 bases from J, leaving 10 bases between. The CDR3 is CAWSVDSRYGYTF. CDR3 nucleotide sequence: TGTGCCTGGAGTGTAGACAGCCGTTATGGCTACACCTTC.

J is TRBJ2-5 and V is TRBV3-1; TRBD2 matches at 7 bases. V lost 4 bases and J lost 5; bases outside the gene matches: 10. CDR1 and CDR2 (germline): LGHDT, YNNKEL (reference sequence). The CDR3 has 15 amino acids. The CDR3 nucleotides are TGTGCCAGCAGCCCCCGGGACTACCCCTTGGAGACCCAGTACTTC. It codes for CASSPRDYPLETQYF.

V is TRBV5-1 and J is TRBJ2-7; 8 bases are shared with TRBD1. The V gene's germline CDR1 is SGHRS and CDR2 YFSETQ. Trimming removed 5 bases from V and 2 bases from J; junction bases left unmatched: 6. CDR3 length: 14 amino acids. The CDR3 sequence: CASREQGVAYEQYF. CDR3 in DNA: TGCGCCAGCAGGGAACAGGGGGTCGCCTACGAGCAGTACTTC.

The CDR3 DNA sequence: TGTGCCAGCAAGGCAGATACGCAGTATTTT. Its translation is CASKADTQYF. This sequence joins TRBV2 and TRBJ2-3; no clear D. The length of the CDR3 is 10 residues. Germline V CDR1 and CDR2: SNHLY, FYNNEI. Trimming removed 7 bases from V and 4 bases from J, with 3 bases in between.

This clonotype occurred many times. This chain links TRBV6-6 with TRBJ2-7; D is unclear. The V and J ends lost 2 bases and 2 bases respectively, with 13 bases between them. CDR1 is MNHNY and CDR2 is SVGAGI in the germline V gene (reference sequence). This CDR3 contains 15 residues. CDR3 sequence reads: CASSYQLSQAYEQYF. As DNA, the CDR3 is TGTGCCAGCAGTTACCAATTAAGCCAAGCCTACGAGCAGTACTTC.

The CDR3 nucleotides read TGTGCCAGCAGCTTTCAGCGGGGCTCCTACAATGAGCAGTTCTTC. Translation: CASSFQRGSYNEQFF. J is TRBJ2-1 and V is TRBV7-3, with 7 bases lining up with TRBD2. The CDR3 extends over 15 amino acids. J lost 0 bases, V lost 3 bases, and 2 bases had no gene match. Germline values: CDR1 SGHTA, CDR2 FQGTGA.

The CDR3 DNA follows: TGTGCCAGCAGTTCAGGTCCTACCCTCCACTTT. It specifies CASSSGPTLHF. The J gene is TRBJ1-6, the V gene TRBV7-2, with no clear D. The CDR3 is 11 residues long. Looked up from germline, CDR1 is SGHTA and CDR2 is FQGNSA. Trimming took off 6 bases at V and 14 bases at J, with 11 bases between the two ends.

The chain employs TRBV7-9 and TRBJ2-2; a possible D gene is TRBD1 (6 bases). From germline, CDR1 is SEHNR and CDR2 FQNEAQ (reference sequence). The CDR3 covers 14 residues. The germline V and J ends were trimmed by 5 bases and 1 base, with 8 bases remaining between them. The CDR3 DNA reads as TGTGCCAGCAGCCAGGGACAGAACACCGGGGAGCTGTTTTTT. Residues: CASSQGQNTGELFF.

The CDR3 region has the DNA TGTGCCACCAGTGATTTTGGGACTAGCGGGAGTTACGAGCAGTACTTC. It is translated as CATSDFGTSGSYEQYF. The J gene is TRBJ2-5, the V gene TRBV24-1; 14 bases fit TRBD2. The J call could be wrong; TRBJ2-7 is a better fit for the DNA end. The germline V gene has CDR1 KGHDR and CDR2 SFDVKD. The CDR3 sequence is 16 residues long.